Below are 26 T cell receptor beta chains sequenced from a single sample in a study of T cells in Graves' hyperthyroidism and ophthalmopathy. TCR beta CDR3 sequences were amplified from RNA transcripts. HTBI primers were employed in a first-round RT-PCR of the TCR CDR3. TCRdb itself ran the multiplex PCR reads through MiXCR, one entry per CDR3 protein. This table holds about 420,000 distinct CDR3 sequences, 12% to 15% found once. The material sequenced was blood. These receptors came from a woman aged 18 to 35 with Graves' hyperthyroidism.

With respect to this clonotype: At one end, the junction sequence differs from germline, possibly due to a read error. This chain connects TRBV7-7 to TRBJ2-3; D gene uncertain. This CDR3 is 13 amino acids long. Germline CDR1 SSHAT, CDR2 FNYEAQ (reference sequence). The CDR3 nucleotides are TGTGCTAGCAGCTTAGATAGGTCAGATACGCAGTATTTT. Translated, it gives CASSLDRSDTQYF.

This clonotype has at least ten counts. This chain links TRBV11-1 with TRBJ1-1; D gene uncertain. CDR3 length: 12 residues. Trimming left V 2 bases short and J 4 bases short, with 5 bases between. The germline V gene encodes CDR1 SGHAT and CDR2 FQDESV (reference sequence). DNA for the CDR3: TGTGCCAGCAGCTTATCTATCACTGAAGCTTTCTTT. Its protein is CASSLSITEAFF.

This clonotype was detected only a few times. The CDR3 DNA reads as TGTGCCAGCAGCTTAGGATTGCTGGCCGGGGGCACTCCCTACGAGCAGTACTTC. As protein: CASSLGLLAGGTPYEQYF. V usage is TRBV7-8 and J usage is TRBJ2-7; D is tentatively TRBD1 or TRBD2 (6 bases each). The germline CDR1 and CDR2 sequences are SGHVS and FQNEAQ. The germline V and J ends were trimmed by 1 base and 2 bases, with 21 bases remaining between them. The CDR3 is made up of 18 amino acids.

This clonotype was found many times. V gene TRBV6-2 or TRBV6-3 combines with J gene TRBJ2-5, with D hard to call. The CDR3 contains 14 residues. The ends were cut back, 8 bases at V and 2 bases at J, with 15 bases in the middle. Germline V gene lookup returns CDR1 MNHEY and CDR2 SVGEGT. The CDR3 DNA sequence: TGTGCCAGCGGTAAAACCAACAGTCAAGAGACCCAGTACTTC. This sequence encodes CASGKTNSQETQYF.

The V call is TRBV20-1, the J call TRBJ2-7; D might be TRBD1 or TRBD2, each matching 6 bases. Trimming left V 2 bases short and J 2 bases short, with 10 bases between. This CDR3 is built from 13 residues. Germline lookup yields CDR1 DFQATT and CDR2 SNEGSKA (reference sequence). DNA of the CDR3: TGCAGTGCTAGACCGGGGGCTGCCTACGAGCAGTACTTC. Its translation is CSARPGAAYEQYF.

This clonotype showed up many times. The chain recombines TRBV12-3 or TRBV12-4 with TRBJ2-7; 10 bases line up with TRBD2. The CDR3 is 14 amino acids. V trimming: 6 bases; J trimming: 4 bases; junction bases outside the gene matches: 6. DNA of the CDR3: TGTGCCAGCAGACGGACTAGCGGAGGGTACGAGCAGTACTTC. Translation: CASRRTSGGYEQYF.

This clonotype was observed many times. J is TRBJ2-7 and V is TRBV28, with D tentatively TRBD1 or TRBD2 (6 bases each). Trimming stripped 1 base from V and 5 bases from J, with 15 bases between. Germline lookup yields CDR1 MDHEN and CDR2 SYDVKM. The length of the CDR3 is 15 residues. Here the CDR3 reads CASSLLPRGLDEQYF. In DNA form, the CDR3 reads TGTGCCAGCAGTTTATTACCCCGGGGGCTCGACGAGCAGTACTTC.

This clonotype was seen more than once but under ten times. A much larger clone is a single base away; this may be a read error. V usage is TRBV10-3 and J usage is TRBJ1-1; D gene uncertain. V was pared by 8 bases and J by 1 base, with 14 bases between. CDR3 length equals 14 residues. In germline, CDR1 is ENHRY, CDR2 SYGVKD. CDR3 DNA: TGTGCCATCCGCTTAACCGTAACGAACACTGAAGCTTTCTTT. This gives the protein CAIRLTVTNTEAFF.

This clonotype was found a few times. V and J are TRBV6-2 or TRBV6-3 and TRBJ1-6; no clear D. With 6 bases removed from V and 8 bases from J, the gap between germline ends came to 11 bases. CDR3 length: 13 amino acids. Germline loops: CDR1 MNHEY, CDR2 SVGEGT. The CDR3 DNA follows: TGTGCCAGCAGGGAGAACCAGGATTCACCCCTCCACTTT. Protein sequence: CASRENQDSPLHF.

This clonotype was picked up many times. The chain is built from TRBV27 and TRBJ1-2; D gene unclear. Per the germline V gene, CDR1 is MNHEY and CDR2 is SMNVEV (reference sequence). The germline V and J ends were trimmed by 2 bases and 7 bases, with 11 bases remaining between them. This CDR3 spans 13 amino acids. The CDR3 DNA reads TGTGCCAGCAGTTTACGTGGAGGGCCTGGCTACACCTTC. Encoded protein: CASSLRGGPGYTF.

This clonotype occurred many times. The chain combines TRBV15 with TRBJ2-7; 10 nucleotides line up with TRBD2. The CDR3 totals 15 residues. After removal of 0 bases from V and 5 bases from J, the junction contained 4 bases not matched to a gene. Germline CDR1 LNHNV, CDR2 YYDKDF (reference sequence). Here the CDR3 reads CATSRERAGGDEQYF. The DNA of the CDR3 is TGTGCCACCAGCAGAGAACGAGCGGGAGGGGACGAGCAGTACTTC.

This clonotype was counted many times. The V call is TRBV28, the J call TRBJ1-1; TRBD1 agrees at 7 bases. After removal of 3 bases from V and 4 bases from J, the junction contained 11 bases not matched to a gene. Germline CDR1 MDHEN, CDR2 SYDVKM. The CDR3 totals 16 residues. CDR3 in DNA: TGTGCCAGCAGTTTTAATACTCAGTACAGGGGCACTGAAGCTTTCTTT. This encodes CASSFNTQYRGTEAFF.

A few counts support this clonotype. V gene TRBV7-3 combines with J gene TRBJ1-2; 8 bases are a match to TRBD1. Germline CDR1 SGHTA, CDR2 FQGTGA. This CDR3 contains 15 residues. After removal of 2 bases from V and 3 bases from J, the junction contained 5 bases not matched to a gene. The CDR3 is CASSLQGASDYGYTF. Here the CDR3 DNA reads TGTGCCAGCAGCTTACAGGGGGCGTCTGACTATGGCTACACCTTC. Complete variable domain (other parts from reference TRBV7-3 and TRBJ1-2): GAGVSQTPSNKVTEKGKYVELRCDPISGHTALYWYRQSLGQGPEFLIYFQGTGAADDSGLPNDRFFAVRPEGSVSTLKIQRTERGDSAVYLCASSLQGASDYGYTFGSGTRLTVV.

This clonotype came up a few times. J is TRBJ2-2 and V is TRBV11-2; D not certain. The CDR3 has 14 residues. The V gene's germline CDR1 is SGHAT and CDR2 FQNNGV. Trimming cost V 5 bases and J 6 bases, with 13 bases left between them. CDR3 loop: CASSPTSRAGELFF. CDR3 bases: TGTGCCAGCAGCCCGACCTCAAGGGCCGGGGAGCTGTTTTTT.

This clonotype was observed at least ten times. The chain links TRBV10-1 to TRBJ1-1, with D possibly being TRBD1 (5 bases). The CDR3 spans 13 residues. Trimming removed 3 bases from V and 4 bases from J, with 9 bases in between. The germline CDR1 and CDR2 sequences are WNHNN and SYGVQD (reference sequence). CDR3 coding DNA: TGCGCCAGCAGTGACTCGGGGCGCACTGAAGCTTTCTTT. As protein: CASSDSGRTEAFF.

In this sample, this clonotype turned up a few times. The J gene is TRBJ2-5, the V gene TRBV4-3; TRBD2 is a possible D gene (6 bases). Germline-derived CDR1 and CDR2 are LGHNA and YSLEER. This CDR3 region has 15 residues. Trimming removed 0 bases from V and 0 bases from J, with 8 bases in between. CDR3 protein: CASSQEGGNQETQYF. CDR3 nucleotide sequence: TGCGCCAGCAGCCAAGAGGGGGGAAACCAAGAGACCCAGTACTTC.

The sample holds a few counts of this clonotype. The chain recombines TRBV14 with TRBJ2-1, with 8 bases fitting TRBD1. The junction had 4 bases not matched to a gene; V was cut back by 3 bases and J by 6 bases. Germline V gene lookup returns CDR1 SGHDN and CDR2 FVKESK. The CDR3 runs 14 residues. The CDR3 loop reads CASSHYRGANEQFF. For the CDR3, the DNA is TGTGCCAGCAGCCACTACAGGGGGGCCAATGAGCAGTTCTTC.

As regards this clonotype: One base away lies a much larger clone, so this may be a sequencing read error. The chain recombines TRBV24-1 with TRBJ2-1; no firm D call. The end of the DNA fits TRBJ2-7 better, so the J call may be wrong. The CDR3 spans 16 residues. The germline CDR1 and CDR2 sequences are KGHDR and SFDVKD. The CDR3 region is CATSDFDSSSYNEQYF. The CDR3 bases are TGTGCCACCAGTGATTTCGACTCGAGCTCCTACAATGAGCAGTACTTC.

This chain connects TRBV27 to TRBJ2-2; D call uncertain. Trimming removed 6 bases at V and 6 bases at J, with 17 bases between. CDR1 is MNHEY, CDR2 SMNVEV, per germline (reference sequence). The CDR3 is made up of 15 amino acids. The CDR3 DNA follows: TGTGCCAGCAGGGCTGGCGAGGATGGGGCCGGGGAGCTGTTTTTT. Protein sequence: CASRAGEDGAGELFF.

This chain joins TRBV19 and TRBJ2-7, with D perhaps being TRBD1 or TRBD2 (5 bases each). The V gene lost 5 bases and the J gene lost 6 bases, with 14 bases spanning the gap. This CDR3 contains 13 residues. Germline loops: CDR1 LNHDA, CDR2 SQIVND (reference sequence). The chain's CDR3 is CASSPGRLGEQYF. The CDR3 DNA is TGTGCCAGTAGTCCGGGGCGCCTGGGCGAGCAGTACTTC.

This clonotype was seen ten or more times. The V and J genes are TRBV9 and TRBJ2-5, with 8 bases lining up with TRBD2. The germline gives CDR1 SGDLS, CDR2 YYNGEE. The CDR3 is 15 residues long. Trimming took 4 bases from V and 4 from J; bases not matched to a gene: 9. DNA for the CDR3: TGTGCCAGCAGCCCCATCGGACTAGCTGGAGAGACCCAGTACTTC. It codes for CASSPIGLAGETQYF.

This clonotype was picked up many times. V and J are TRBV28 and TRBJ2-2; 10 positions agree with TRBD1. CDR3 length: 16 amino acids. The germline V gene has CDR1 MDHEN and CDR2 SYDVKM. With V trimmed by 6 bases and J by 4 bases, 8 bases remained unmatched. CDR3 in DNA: TGTGCCAGCAGAAATCCGGGACAGGGGTCCACCGGGGAGCTGTTTTTT. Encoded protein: CASRNPGQGSTGELFF.

CDR3 amino acids: CASSYVGREEFF. The CDR3 DNA reads TGTGCCAGCAGTTACGTCGGGAGGGAAGAGTTCTTC. The chain joins TRBV6-5 to TRBJ2-1, with 8 bases fitting TRBD2. Germline V gene lookup returns CDR1 MNHEY and CDR2 SVGAGI. Germline trimming cut 2 bases from V and 14 bases from J; bases unmatched to any gene: 5. CDR3 length equals 12 residues.

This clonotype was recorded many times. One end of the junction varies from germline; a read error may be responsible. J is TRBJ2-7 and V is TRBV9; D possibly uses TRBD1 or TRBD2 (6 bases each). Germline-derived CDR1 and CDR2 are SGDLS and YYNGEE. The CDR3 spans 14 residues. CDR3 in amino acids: CASSVGGSSYEQYF. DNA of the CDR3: TGTGCCAGCAGTGTAGGGGGGAGCTCCTACGAGCAGTACTTC.

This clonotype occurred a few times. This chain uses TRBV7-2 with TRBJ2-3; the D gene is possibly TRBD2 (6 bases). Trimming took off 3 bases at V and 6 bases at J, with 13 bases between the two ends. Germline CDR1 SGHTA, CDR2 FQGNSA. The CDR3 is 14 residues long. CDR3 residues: CASSLSGPGDTQYF. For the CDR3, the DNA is TGTGCCAGCAGCTTGAGCGGGCCGGGGGATACGCAGTATTTT. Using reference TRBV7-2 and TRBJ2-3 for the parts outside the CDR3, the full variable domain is GAGVSQSPSNKVTEKGKDVELRCDPISGHTALYWYRQSLGQGLEFLIYFQGNSAPDKSGLPSDRFSAERTGGSVSTLTIQRTQQEDSAVYLCASSLSGPGDTQYFGPGTRLTVL.

The chain's CDR3 is CASSAQTGTSTDTQYF. The DNA for the CDR3 is TGTGCCAGCAGCGCCCAGACGGGGACTAGCACAGATACGCAGTATTTT. The V and J genes are TRBV9 and TRBJ2-3; the D gene is possibly TRBD2 (6 bases). This CDR3 contains 16 residues. The V end was cut by 3 bases, the J end by 0 bases, with 14 bases between. Germline CDR1 reads SGDLS; CDR2 reads YYNGEE.